This TCR beta chain was sequenced in a study of CD8+CD57+ T cells in acquired aplastic anemia. Across the whole study: DNA per sorted CD4+ or CD8+ sample ranged about 0.2 to 27.4 ug, averaging about 3.4 ug. Study outcomes and limitations: Both patients and controls carried the same twenty-nine CD8+ CDR3 sequences.

Sequencing was done on patients that had shown CD8+CD57+ cell expansion by flow cytometry. The patients, all of them, had severe acquired aplastic anemia. No therapy was given to patients before blood sampling. Germline assignment: CDR1 MNHEY and CDR2 SVGAGI. The CDR3 covers 16 residues. Trimming pared 8 bases from V and 10 bases from J, leaving 27 bases between. TCR beta VDJ combinations and CDR3 sequences were profiled from genomic DNA. Each CDR3 protein is one row after TCRdb ran MiXCR on the reads. The sample carries hundreds of thousands of distinct CDR3 sequences, roughly half recorded once. This clonotype was counted a few times. Its antigen is unknown.

The sequence came from a human donor with aplastic anemia. V and J are TRBV6-5 and TRBJ2-1, with D hard to call. Material for sequencing was sorted CD4+, CD8+, or CD8+CD57+ T cells (not recorded which) from PBMCs. This CDR3 reads CASAPSRALAPWEQFF. The CDR3 nucleotides read TGTGCCAGCGCTCCGTCCCGGGCCTTAGCCCCGTGGGAGCAGTTCTTC.